The 32 T cell receptor beta chains presented below share a single source sample, sequenced in a study of CD8 T cells in Susac syndrome (dated by TCRdb to 2018 to 2020). The library relied on the immunoSEQ multiplex PCR assay. RNA was extracted using the RNeasy kit, and about 0.5 to 1 ug of the RNA was reverse transcribed with random hexamers. TCRdb reanalyzed the raw reads on its own, using fastp at Q25 for trimming and MiXCR for clone calling, and kept in-frame beta chains. Rows with a matching CDR3 protein are joined into one entry that keeps the most common DNA and genes. The sample records about 180,000 distinct CDR3 sequences, around 94% of which are singletons. 0.099% of the sample comes from the top ten. Sequencing input: CD4+ T cells from PBMCs. These receptors were taken from a human donor with Susac syndrome.

The chain combines TRBV18 with TRBJ2-1; 14 bases are shared with TRBD2. V dropped 8 bases and J dropped 6; count of bases not matched to a gene: 9. Germline V gene data show CDR1 as KGHSH and CDR2 as LQKENI. The CDR3 runs to 16 residues. CDR3 bases: TGTGCCAGCCGAGGACTAGCGGGAGGACCTTTCAATGAGCAGTTCTTC. This gives the protein CASRGLAGGPFNEQFF. Supplemented by reference TRBV18 and TRBJ2-1, the full variable domain reads NAGVMQNPRHLVRRRGQEARLRCSPMKGHSHVYWYRQLPEEGLKFMVYLQKENIIDESGMPKERFSAEFPKEGPSILRIQQVVRGDSAAYFCASRGLAGGPFNEQFFGPGTRLTVL.

The chain combines TRBV20-1 with TRBJ2-7; TRBD1 aligns across 10 bases. The CDR3 covers 14 residues. In germline, CDR1 is DFQATT, CDR2 SNEGSKA (reference sequence). Trimming removed 6 bases from V and 9 bases from J; junction bases left unmatched: 14. CDR3: CSASRQGARVRQYF. Here the CDR3 DNA reads TGCAGTGCGAGCCGACAGGGGGCGCGCGTACGGCAGTACTTC.

The V and J genes are TRBV29-1 and TRBJ1-2; D might be TRBD1 (5 bases). CDR1 SQVTM and CDR2 ANQGSEA come from the germline V gene. The CDR3 extends over 11 amino acids. Trimming stripped 6 bases from V and 6 bases from J, with 11 bases between. CDR3 DNA: TGCAGCGTCGCGGTGGGACATGGCTACACCTTC. Protein: CSVAVGHGYTF.

V is TRBV20-1 and J is TRBJ2-1; D is tentatively TRBD1 or TRBD2 (5 bases each). Per germline, CDR1 DFQATT and CDR2 SNEGSKA (reference sequence). V was cut by 6 bases and J by 0 bases, with 18 bases left in between. This CDR3 has 16 amino acids. Written as DNA, the CDR3 is TGCAGTGCCCTCGGGCGGCTGAGGGGCTCCTACAATGAGCAGTTCTTC. Translating gives CSALGRLRGSYNEQFF.

The V and J genes are TRBV30 and TRBJ1-1; TRBD1 matches at 8 bases. The V gene's germline CDR1 is GTSNPN and CDR2 SVGIG (reference sequence). The CDR3 loop spans 15 amino acids. Losses at the gene ends were 4 bases for V and 3 bases for J; bases not matched to a gene: 10. CDR3 nucleotide sequence: TGTGCCTGGAACCGACAGGGGCTGCGGGACACTGAAGCTTTCTTT. Protein: CAWNRQGLRDTEAFF. The entire variable domain, with the rest obtained from reference TRBV30 and TRBJ1-1, is as follows: SQTIHQWPATLVQPVGSPLSLECTVEGTSNPNLYWYRQAAGRGLQLLFYSVGIGQISSEVPQNLSASRPQDRQFILSSKKLLLSDSGFYLCAWNRQGLRDTEAFFGQGTRLTVV.

This clonotype has just one count. The chain carries TRBV3-1 and TRBJ2-7; a possible D gene is TRBD1 (6 bases). V was shortened by 5 bases and J by 2 bases, with 19 bases between the two germline ends. Germline CDR1 LGHDT, CDR2 YNNKEL (reference sequence). This CDR3 comprises 16 residues. The CDR3 is CASSARYGGGTYEQYF. The CDR3 coding sequence is TGTGCCAGCAGCGCCCGTTATGGGGGCGGCACCTACGAGCAGTACTTC.

The V and J genes are TRBV3-1 and TRBJ2-5; 11 nucleotides match TRBD2. J was trimmed by 4 bases and V by 0 bases; bases with no gene match: 4. CDR3 length: 16 residues. Germline assignment: CDR1 LGHDT and CDR2 YNNKEL (reference sequence). This chain's CDR3 is CASSQETSGAGETQYF. For the CDR3, the DNA is TGTGCCAGCAGCCAAGAGACTAGCGGGGCGGGAGAGACCCAGTACTTC.

The chain is built from TRBV12-3 or TRBV12-4 and TRBJ2-7; D is possibly TRBD2 (5 bases). This CDR3 spans 15 amino acids. V was cut by 5 bases and J by 2 bases, with 16 bases left in between. The CDR3 region is CASSTGLQFTYEQYF. CDR3 in DNA: TGTGCCAGCAGTACCGGACTTCAGTTCACCTACGAGCAGTACTTC.

J is TRBJ2-6 and V is TRBV29-1; no firm D call. The CDR3 runs 13 residues. Germline V gives CDR1 SQVTM, CDR2 ANQGSEA. The ends were cut back, 6 bases at V and 3 bases at J, with 9 bases in the middle. This CDR3 reads CSVTGSGANVLTF. In DNA, the CDR3 is TGCAGCGTGACGGGTAGTGGGGCCAACGTCCTGACTTTC.

The chain joins TRBV11-2 to TRBJ1-5; the D is unclear. Germline V gene lookup returns CDR1 SGHAT and CDR2 FQNNGV. Trimming removed 5 bases from V and 4 bases from J, with 9 bases in between. The CDR3 has 13 amino acids. CDR3 nucleotides: TGTGCCAGCAGCACGACGGTGAATCAGCCCCAGCATTTT. Its protein is CASSTTVNQPQHF.

The J gene is TRBJ1-1, the V gene TRBV27, with D possibly TRBD1 on 6 matching bases. The CDR3 contains 13 residues. V was trimmed by 6 bases and J by 4 bases, leaving 12 bases between them. Germline V gives CDR1 MNHEY, CDR2 SMNVEV (reference sequence). The CDR3 DNA reads as TGTGCCAGCAGCGAGGGGGTAGGCACTGAAGCTTTCTTT. Amino acids: CASSEGVGTEAFF.

The V and J genes are TRBV5-1 and TRBJ2-2; no firm D call. This CDR3 region has 14 residues. Looked up from germline, CDR1 is SGHRS and CDR2 is YFSETQ. Trimming stripped 4 bases from V and 0 bases from J, with 7 bases between. CDR3 sequence: CASSAAANTGELFF. In DNA form, the CDR3 reads TGCGCCAGCAGCGCGGCAGCGAACACCGGGGAGCTGTTTTTT.

V gene TRBV10-1 combines with J gene TRBJ2-5, with TRBD2 matching 13 bases. Trimming removed 6 bases from V and 5 bases from J; junction bases left unmatched: 9. Germline values: CDR1 WNHNN, CDR2 SYGVQD (reference sequence). The CDR3 sequence is 16 residues long. The CDR3 is CASSDFGLAGAETQYF. The CDR3 nucleotides are TGCGCCAGCAGCGACTTCGGACTAGCGGGAGCCGAGACCCAGTACTTC.

This sequence joins TRBV14 and TRBJ1-2, with a possible D match to TRBD1 (5 bases). Trimming shortened V by 0 bases and J by 2 bases, and 7 bases separated the two germline ends. Germline-derived CDR1 and CDR2 are SGHDN and FVKESK. The CDR3 length is 14 residues. CDR3 protein: CASSQDRGNYGYTF. In nucleotides, the CDR3 is TGTGCCAGCAGCCAAGATCGGGGCAACTATGGCTACACCTTC.

The chain employs TRBV4-1 and TRBJ2-1, with TRBD2 matching over 13 bases. Per the germline V gene, CDR1 is MGHRA and CDR2 is YSYEKL. Trimming at V came to 2 bases and at J to 7 bases, leaving 11 bases not matched to a gene. The length of the CDR3 is 18 residues. The CDR3 sequence is CASSQTGTSGIKGNEQFF. As DNA, the CDR3 is TGCGCCAGCAGCCAAACCGGGACTAGCGGGATAAAGGGTAATGAGCAGTTCTTC.

The rearrangement links TRBV4-3 to TRBJ2-5, with a possible D match to TRBD2 (6 bases). Trimming removed 1 base at V and 9 bases at J, with 12 bases between. The germline CDR1 and CDR2 sequences are LGHNA and YSLEER. The length of the CDR3 is 13 residues. The CDR3 here is CASSQGPREPQYF. The CDR3 region has the DNA TGCGCCAGCAGCCAAGGGCCCCGGGAGCCCCAGTACTTC.

This clonotype was seen once. The gene calls are TRBV7-6 and TRBJ1-5; weak D call: TRBD1 (5 bases). The ends were cut back, 4 bases at V and 1 base at J, with 14 bases in the middle. The CDR3 runs 16 residues. Germline values: CDR1 SGHVS, CDR2 FNYEAQ. In DNA, the CDR3 is TGTGCCAGCAGCTCCTCGGGACTCGGGAGCAATCAGCCCCAGCATTTT. It yields the protein CASSSSGLGSNQPQHF.

V usage is TRBV28 and J usage is TRBJ2-7; TRBD1 matches 8 bases. Germline values: CDR1 MDHEN, CDR2 SYDVKM. The length of the CDR3 is 15 residues. After removal of 4 bases from V and 5 bases from J, the junction contained 10 bases not matched to a gene. In DNA, the CDR3 is TGTGCCAGCAGTTCCCCGAGCACAGGGGGTGACGAGCAGTACTTC. It specifies CASSSPSTGGDEQYF.

The chain employs TRBV28 and TRBJ1-2, with TRBD1 matching 11 bases. V lost 9 bases to trimming and J lost 4 bases; unmatched junction nucleotides: 7. Germline CDR1 reads MDHEN; CDR2 reads SYDVKM. CDR3 length: 14 amino acids. The CDR3 DNA follows: TGTGCCAGTGAGGGGACAGGGGGTATCTATGGCTACACCTTC. Its translation is CASEGTGGIYGYTF.

The chain's CDR3 is CSAEGQDPRMNTEAFF. CDR3 nucleotide sequence: TGCAGTGCGGAAGGACAGGACCCGAGGATGAACACTGAAGCTTTCTTT. The chain has TRBV20-1 and TRBJ1-1, with 7 bases that match TRBD1. This CDR3 comprises 16 residues. Germline loops: CDR1 DFQATT, CDR2 SNEGSKA (reference sequence). The trim removed 6 bases at V and 0 bases at J, leaving 13 bases unmatched.

J is TRBJ1-2 and V is TRBV11-2; perhaps TRBD1 as D (6 bases). The germline CDR1 and CDR2 sequences are SGHAT and FQNNGV. V shed 4 bases and J shed 6 bases, with 15 bases lying between them. The CDR3 is 14 amino acids. CDR3 nucleotides: TGTGCCAGCAGCTCTCTGAGGCAGGGGAATGGCTACACCTTC. Translated, it gives CASSSLRQGNGYTF.

The chain combines TRBV12-3 or TRBV12-4 with TRBJ1-2, with D possibly being TRBD1 (6 bases). The CDR3 length is 14 residues. V lost 6 bases and J lost 5, with 16 bases in between. In DNA form, the CDR3 reads TGTGCCAGCAGCATCGCCGGACAGCATTATGGCTACACCTTC. Translation: CASSIAGQHYGYTF.

The chain couples TRBV5-6 to TRBJ1-1; 8 bases agree with TRBD1. Germline V CDR1 and CDR2: SGHDT, YYEEEE. The CDR3 has 14 amino acids. Trimming removed 0 bases from V and 4 bases from J; junction bases left unmatched: 2. The CDR3 region is CASSLGQGITEAFF. The CDR3 coding sequence is TGTGCCAGCAGCTTGGGACAGGGGATCACTGAAGCTTTCTTT.

This clonotype was seen only once. The V call is TRBV12-3 or TRBV12-4, the J call TRBJ1-2; possibly TRBD1 for D (6 bases). V was pared by 6 bases and J by 4 bases, with 15 bases between. The CDR3 loop spans 14 amino acids. The CDR3 sequence: CASRAAGARYGYTF. The CDR3 DNA is TGTGCCAGCAGAGCCGCGGGGGCCCGCTATGGCTACACCTTC.

The CDR3, as DNA: TGTGCCAGCGGACAGACAGTCTATGGCTACACCTTC. Its translation: CASGQTVYGYTF. V and J are TRBV11-2 and TRBJ1-2; tentative D call: TRBD1 (6 bases). CDR1 and CDR2 (germline): SGHAT, FQNNGV. The CDR3 has 12 residues. The ends were cut back, 8 bases at V and 4 bases at J, with 11 bases in the middle. The whole variable domain, filled in from reference TRBV11-2 and TRBJ1-2, reads EAGVAQSPRYKIIEKRQSVAFWCNPISGHATLYWYQQILGQGPKLLIQFQNNGVVDDSQLPKDRFSAERLKGVDSTLKIQPAKLEDSAVYLCASGQTVYGYTFGSGTRLTVV.

The chain uses TRBV11-2 and TRBJ2-1; 8 bases agree with TRBD2. Germline trimming cut 1 base from V and 4 bases from J; bases unmatched to any gene: 6. The CDR3 sequence is 16 residues long. Germline V gene lookup returns CDR1 SGHAT and CDR2 FQNNGV. The CDR3 spells CASSLGDGRAYNEQFF. The CDR3 nucleotides read TGTGCCAGCAGCTTAGGCGACGGGAGGGCGTACAATGAGCAGTTCTTC.

This chain uses TRBV5-1 with TRBJ2-3; TRBD2 matches at 8 bases. This CDR3 contains 15 residues. The V gene's germline CDR1 is SGHRS and CDR2 YFSETQ. V lost 0 bases to trimming and J lost 2 bases; unmatched junction nucleotides: 2. CDR3 protein: CASSLGLALTDTQYF. DNA for the CDR3: TGCGCCAGCAGCTTGGGACTAGCGCTCACAGATACGCAGTATTTT.

The rearrangement links TRBV27 to TRBJ1-5, with D possibly being TRBD1 (5 bases). This CDR3 region has 15 residues. Trimming took off 0 bases at V and 1 base at J, with 7 bases between the two ends. Per germline, CDR1 MNHEY and CDR2 SMNVEV (reference sequence). The CDR3 region has the DNA TGTGCCAGCAGTTTATCGAGGGGAAGCAATCAGCCCCAGCATTTT. Protein sequence: CASSLSRGSNQPQHF.

V gene TRBV28 combines with J gene TRBJ2-5; 7 bases match TRBD2. Germline V lookup: CDR1 MDHEN, CDR2 SYDVKM. This CDR3 region has 14 residues. With 5 bases clipped from V and 1 base from J, the junction kept 4 bases outside the gene matches. CDR3 in DNA: TGTGCCAGCAGTCCTCTAGCGGTCCAAGAGACCCAGTACTTC. It yields the protein CASSPLAVQETQYF.

V gene TRBV7-2 combines with J gene TRBJ1-2; D gene unclear. Germline V lookup: CDR1 SGHTA, CDR2 FQGNSA. The length of the CDR3 is 13 residues. Trimming took off 2 bases at V and 6 bases at J, with 10 bases between the two ends. CDR3 DNA: TGTGCCAGCAGCTTAAAGGGAGGAGATGGCTACACCTTC. Protein sequence: CASSLKGGDGYTF.

This chain links TRBV28 with TRBJ1-1; the match to TRBD1 covers 9 bases. The germline CDR1 and CDR2 sequences are MDHEN and SYDVKM. The CDR3 covers 11 residues. Losses at the gene ends were 6 bases for V and 12 bases for J; bases not matched to a gene: 5. This CDR3 reads CASRDRGVSFF. The DNA for the CDR3 is TGTGCCAGCAGGGACAGGGGAGTTTCTTTCTTT.

The chain links TRBV7-8 to TRBJ1-2, with D hard to call. The CDR3 is 15 residues long. Trimming removed 1 base at V and 0 bases at J, with 9 bases between. The germline V gene has CDR1 SGHVS and CDR2 FQNEAQ. This CDR3 reads CASSLGRLANYGYTF. The CDR3 bases are TGTGCCAGCAGCTTAGGCCGGCTAGCTAACTATGGCTACACCTTC.